This T cell receptor (beta chain) appears in the sequencing data of a study of blood T cell repertoires in COVID-19 (dated by TCRdb to about 2020). Turning to the overall study: Collaborator samples came from the United States, Italy and Spain and covered acute and convalescent phases of COVID-19. Sample metadata almost always included a de-identified subject ID, COVID-19 status, age in years and sex. Deeply sampled blood TCRbeta repertoires from subjects exposed to, actively infected with, or recovered from COVID-19 were included in the dataset. HLA class I and class II types, where available, came from metadata supplied by the sample provider rather than from assay-based typing. The material from the prospective study consisted of cDNA or gDNA derived from T cells, B-cell-depleted T cells, or PBMCs. The repertoires were made available in a free public database intended to serve as a resource for research on the immune response to SARS-CoV-2. Samples came from the ongoing ImmuneRACE study (first 160 participants) plus 1,254 subjects from 6 global collaborators.

On this clone itself: Its antigen is currently not known. No base quality values were provided; no much bigger clone lies one nucleotide off.

Summary of the overall study and its limitations: Clinical and demographic metadata were provided uncurated, with the amount varying by source and participant.

TCRbeta CDR3 regions were amplified from genomic DNA by means of the immunoSEQ Assay, a bias-controlled multiplex PCR. Processing in the source paper ran as follows. The number of nucleated cells in each sample was estimated by amplification of reference gene primers within the assay. Sequence reads were collapsed and filtered to measure the absolute abundance of every unique TCRbeta CDR3 rearrangement. For each sample, productive Simpson clonality was calculated by taking the square root of Simpson's diversity index across productive rearrangements. The immuneACCESS repertoire file appears here via TCRdb, limited to in-frame rearrangements. These files lack a portion of the clones; in checked studies, under half of the deficit traces to unresolved V genes, and the cause of the others is not known. V and J calls and clone size follow that table, whereas D and trimming were derived from the DNA. The sample data list about 380,000 clones, and roughly 90% of these were observed just once. 0.95% to 1.5% of the sample belongs to the ten largest clones.

Whole blood was collected in K2EDTA tubes by collaborating institutions according to the institutions' own protocols. For TCRbeta analysis, collaborators shipped samples in one of three forms: frozen whole blood, isolated PBMCs, or DNA extracted from either of those sample types. CDR1 and CDR2, per the germline V gene, are SNHLY and FYNNEI. Compared with germline, V lacks 5 bases and J lacks 6 bases; bases without a gene match: 8. The CDR3, cysteine through phenylalanine, is 15 amino acids long. The only DNA kept is the CDR3, 45 bases in frame from the first base. The sequence links TRBV2 to TRBJ2-3, with 10 bases in between that match TRBD2. This clonotype was sampled from a man aged 40-50 years with acute or convalescent COVID-19. The sequenced sample was peripheral blood. The nucleotides read TGTGCCAGCAGTCCCCTAGCGGGGGCCTTTGATACGCAGTATTTT. Its protein reads: CASSPLAGAFDTQYF.